The source of this TCR beta chain is a study of shared clonotypes between healthy human individuals. The table came from immunoSEQ multiplex PCR; TCRdb's copy has only in-frame clones and leaves some out. The sample yields roughly 2.4 million clones, around 95% seen once. The clonotype originates from a man aged 18 to 35 in good health. Sequencing input: naive CD4+ T cells sorted from blood. Subset defined: CD45RA+ positively selected.

The CDR3 nucleotides are TGTGCCAGCAGCCCCTCCGGACTTATAATTTATGGCTACACCTTC. As protein: CASSPSGLIIYGYTF. This chain connects TRBV5-6 to TRBJ1-2; no definite D call. The ends were cut back, 4 bases at V and 5 bases at J, with 18 bases in the middle. CDR3 length equals 15 residues. Per the germline V gene, CDR1 is SGHDT and CDR2 is YYEEEE. The full variable domain, completed using reference TRBV5-6 and TRBJ1-2, is DAGVTQSPTHLIKTRGQQVTLRCSPKSGHDTVSWYQQALGQGPQFIFQYYEEEERQRGNFPDRFSGHQFPNYSSELNVNALLLGDSALYLCASSPSGLIIYGYTFGSGTRLTVV.